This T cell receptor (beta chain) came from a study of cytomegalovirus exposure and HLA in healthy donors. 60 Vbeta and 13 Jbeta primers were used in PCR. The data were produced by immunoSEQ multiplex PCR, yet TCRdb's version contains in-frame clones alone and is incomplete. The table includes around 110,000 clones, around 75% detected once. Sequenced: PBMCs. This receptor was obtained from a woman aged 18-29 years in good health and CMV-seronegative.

CDR3 coding DNA: TGTGCCAGCAGTCTCGGGGACTATGGCTACACCTTC. Translation gives CASSLGDYGYTF. The chain recombines TRBV6-5 with TRBJ1-2; D unresolved. CDR3 size: 12 residues. Germline CDR1 is MNHEY and CDR2 is SVGAGI. V was shortened by 5 bases and J by 3 bases, with 7 bases between the two germline ends.